In its sample, the clone carrying this T cell receptor beta chain was seen once. The antigen is not known. This entry belongs to a study of cytomegalovirus exposure and HLA in healthy donors. Study summary: An earlier analysis identified under 130 million unique TCR beta sequences in about 190 million T cells. Notes on the study in general: Some TCR beta chains (roughly 160 of them) were listed as cytomegalovirus-associated.

The study ran its PCR with 60 Vbeta and 13 Jbeta primers. The table came from immunoSEQ multiplex PCR; TCRdb's copy has only in-frame clones and leaves some out. The repertoire has about 100,000 clones, 60% to 75% of them found once; the top ten carry roughly 10%. Germline assignment: CDR1 SGHAT and CDR2 FQNNGV. The CDR3 length is 16 residues. The trim removed 2 bases at V and 10 bases at J, leaving 13 bases unmatched. The sequencing sample was made of PBMCs. The chain couples TRBV11-2 to TRBJ2-1; 8 bases agree with TRBD2. The TCR sequence derives from a man aged 35-49 years in good health and CMV-seropositive. CDR3 amino acids: CASSLFVREAPSEQFF. The CDR3 DNA follows: TGTGCCAGCAGCTTATTTGTGCGGGAGGCCCCCTCGGAGCAGTTCTTC.